These T cell receptor beta chains were read from a single sample in a study of Ad26.COV2.S vaccination and SARS-CoV-2 variants. Method: immunoSEQ multiplex PCR; TCRdb's copy keeps in-frame clones and lacks some. The data show a few hundred thousand clones, 80% to 95% seen once. The sample in question was peripheral blood, obtained in a trial of Ad26.COV2.S vaccine versus placebo. The receptor set was obtained from a person between 18 and 65 years old who received the Ad26.COV2.S COVID-19 vaccine or a placebo. Each CDR3 is given with its conserved first and last residue. A D gene is named only where the DNA matches it firmly. Size tells how often a clone was seen (once, few, many) or the class of an expanded clone, and some rows leave it out.

>TRBV7-2|TRBJ2-7|NA|13|NA
TGTGCCAGCAGCTTTTCAAGCCCCTACGAGCAGTACTTC
CASSFSSPYEQYF
>TRBV21-1|TRBJ1-6|NA|19|NA
TGTGCCAGCAGCAAAGCGATTTGTGTTAGACAAAAAAATAATTCACCCCTCCACTTT
CASSKAICVRQKNNSPLHF
>TRBV6-5|TRBJ1-5|NA|12|NA
TGTGCCAGCAGCCCGGGAGGTCAGCCCCAGCATTTT
CASSPGGQPQHF
>TRBV5-4|TRBJ2-7|NA|13|NA
TGTGCCAGCAGCTTGTCAGGGACCTACGAGCAGTACTTC
CASSLSGTYEQYF
>TRBV7-9|TRBJ2-2|NA|16|TRBD1
TGTGCCAGCAGCTTAGACGGGACAGGGAGTGCCGGGGAGCTGTTTTTT
CASSLDGTGSAGELFF
>TRBV15|TRBJ2-3|NA|23|TRBD2
TGTGCCACCAGCAGAGATTGGGGGTCCAGGACTAGCGGGAGGGCCAGTGGCACAGATACGCAGTATTTT
CATSRDWGSRTSGRASGTDTQYF
>TRBV29-1|TRBJ2-5|NA|14|TRBD1
TGCAGCGTTGTGGGGGACAGGGGGACGGAGACCCAGTACTTC
CSVVGDRGTETQYF
>TRBV19|TRBJ1-1|NA|14|NA
TGTGCCAGTAGTATAACGCACAGGAACACTGAAGCTTTCTTT
CASSITHRNTEAFF
>TRBV28|TRBJ1-4|NA|18|NA
TGTGCCAGCCTCAATTTTAGCTCACCGGACAGTCCTAATGAAAAACTGTTTTTT
CASLNFSSPDSPNEKLFF
>TRBV3-1/TRBV3-2|TRBJ2-5|NA|16|NA
TGTGCCAGCAGCCAAGCATCTCCGGGCCTGACGGAGACCCAGTACTTC
CASSQASPGLTETQYF
>TRBV4-3|TRBJ1-2|NA|16|NA
TGCGCCAGCAGCCAAGGGGGAGGGGAGGCGCAAGGGGGCTACACCTTC
CASSQGGGEAQGGYTF
>TRBV4-2|TRBJ2-1|NA|17|NA
TGTGCCAGCAGCCAAGATAGTGGGGTAGAGGGCTACAATGAGCAGTTCTTC
CASSQDSGVEGYNEQFF
>TRBV5-1|TRBJ2-5|NA|12|NA
TGCGCCAGCAGACTAGCATACGAGACCCAGTACTTC
CASRLAYETQYF
>TRBV7-3|TRBJ2-3|NA|15|NA
TGTGCCAGCAGCGAAGGGGTCTTCTTCACGGATACGCAGTATTTT
CASSEGVFFTDTQYF
>TRBV11-2|TRBJ2-5|once|15|NA
TGTGCCAGCAGCTTAGCGCCTACATACCCTGAGACCCAGTACTTC
CASSLAPTYPETQYF
>TRBV28|TRBJ2-5|NA|14|TRBD2
TGTGCCAGCAGTTTCTTTCGGGGAGGGGAGACCCAGTACTTC
CASSFFRGGETQYF
>TRBV5-1|TRBJ1-1|NA|14|NA
TGCGCCAGCAGCTTCGCCCGGACGAACACTGAAGCTTTCTTT
CASSFARTNTEAFF
>TRBV5-4|TRBJ2-3|few|14|NA
TGTGCCAGCAGCTTGGCAGGACTTACAGATACGCAGTATTTT
CASSLAGLTDTQYF
>TRBV10-3|TRBJ2-3|NA|15|NA
TGTGCCATCAAAGGGGCCAGGGGAGAGTCAGATACGCAGTATTTT
CAIKGARGESDTQYF
>TRBV7-2|TRBJ2-2|NA|15|NA
TGTGCCAGCAGCTTAGCCCGGGAAAATACCGGGGAGCTGTTTTTT
CASSLARENTGELFF
>TRBV5-1|TRBJ1-3|NA|13|NA
TGCGCCAGTCGCGACAGCTCTGGAAACACCATATATTTT
CASRDSSGNTIYF
>TRBV27|TRBJ1-6|NA|19|TRBD1
TGTGCCAGCAGTCCCACCCTATCCATGACAGGGATTCGCAATTCACCCCTCCACTTT
CASSPTLSMTGIRNSPLHF
>TRBV19|TRBJ2-7|once|14|TRBD2
TGTGCCAGTACTGGATTGGGACTAGCGCCCGAGCAGTACTTC
CASTGLGLAPEQYF
>TRBV7-2|TRBJ2-2|NA|16|TRBD2
TGTGCCAGCAGCTTAGAAGCACTAGCGGGAACCGGGGAGCTGTTTTTT
CASSLEALAGTGELFF
>TRBV7-3|TRBJ2-7|NA|13|TRBD1
TGTGCCAGCAGCTTCGACAGGGGGGGCGAGCAGTACTTC
CASSFDRGGEQYF
>TRBV2|TRBJ2-1|NA|17|TRBD1
TGTGCCAGCAGGACCTCAGGGGGTTACCGCTCCTACAATGAGCAGTTCTTC
CASRTSGGYRSYNEQFF
>TRBV9|TRBJ1-2|NA|14|TRBD1
TGTGCCAGCAGCCCCGGGACAGCGCCCTATGGCTACACCTTC
CASSPGTAPYGYTF
>TRBV10-3|TRBJ2-2|once|15|NA
TGTGCCATCAGTGATCAAGGGGTGAACACCGGGGAGCTGTTTTTT
CAISDQGVNTGELFF
>TRBV19|TRBJ2-3|NA|17|TRBD2
TGTGCCAGTAGTAGTCCTAGCGGGAGAGGGAACACAGATACGCAGTATTTT
CASSSPSGRGNTDTQYF
>TRBV7-2|TRBJ2-7|few|13|NA
TGTGCCAGCCAACAGAGGCCGGCCTACGAGCAGTACTTC
CASQQRPAYEQYF
>TRBV28|TRBJ1-1|NA|13|NA
TGTGCCAGCAGTCTGAACAGCGACACTGAAGCTTTCTTT
CASSLNSDTEAFF